A single sample is the source of the 7 T cell receptor beta chains below, sequenced in a study of T cells in Graves' hyperthyroidism and ophthalmopathy. Amplified TCR beta CDR3 regions came from RNA transcripts. Initially, a first-round RT-PCR of the TCR CDR3 employed the HTBI primer set. In TCRdb, the multiplex PCR reads were re-called with MiXCR into one record per CDR3 protein. The profile shows hundreds of thousands of distinct CDR3 sequences, 20% of them singletons. Material: blood. The source is a man aged 40-50 years with Graves' ophthalmopathy.

The rearrangement links TRBV6-1 to TRBJ1-4, with D uncertain. V was shortened by 5 bases and J by 7 bases, with 14 bases between the two germline ends. The CDR3 sequence is 14 residues long. CDR1 and CDR2 (germline): MNHNS, SASEGT. CDR3 sequence (DNA): TGTGCCAGCAGTCCCTTCTGGACCACTGAAAAACTGTTTTTT. Translated: CASSPFWTTEKLFF.

This clonotype was observed a handful of times. J is TRBJ1-5 and V is TRBV15, with unresolved D. The CDR3 is made up of 16 amino acids. V lost 2 bases and J 2 bases, leaving 13 bases between the germline ends. CDR1 and CDR2 from the germline V gene are LNHNV and YYDKDF (reference sequence). DNA of the CDR3: TGTGCCACCAGCAGAAGGACGAGGCTGGGCAATCAGCCCCAGCATTTT. Its protein is CATSRRTRLGNQPQHF.

This clonotype appeared many times. The chain has TRBV5-1 and TRBJ2-1; 8 bases align to TRBD2. Trimming cost V 0 bases and J 4 bases; bases outside gene matches: 9. This CDR3 spans 17 amino acids. Germline CDR1 SGHRS, CDR2 YFSETQ. DNA of the CDR3: TGCGCCAGCAGCTTGGTTGGGACTAGTCCCACTTACAATGAGCAGTTCTTC. It codes for CASSLVGTSPTYNEQFF. The complete variable domain, with remaining parts taken from reference TRBV5-1 and TRBJ2-1, reads KAGVTQTPRYLIKTRGQQVTLSCSPISGHRSVSWYQQTPGQGLQFLFEYFSETQRNKGNFPGRFSGRQFSNSRSEMNVSTLELGDSALYLCASSLVGTSPTYNEQFFGPGTRLTVL.

This clonotype was detected once. The V call is TRBV10-3, the J call TRBJ2-7, with 7 positions matching TRBD2. The CDR3 is 13 residues long. After removal of 4 bases from V and 3 bases from J, the junction contained 3 bases not matched to a gene. Germline CDR1 ENHRY, CDR2 SYGVKD. CDR3: CAISVRESYEQYF. CDR3 in DNA: TGTGCCATCAGTGTGCGGGAGAGCTACGAGCAGTACTTC.

This clonotype turned up a few times. This rearrangement joins TRBV15 to TRBJ2-1; D unclear. The V gene's germline CDR1 is LNHNV and CDR2 YYDKDF (reference sequence). V was shortened by 0 bases and J by 9 bases, with 9 bases between the two germline ends. This CDR3 is built from 13 residues. In DNA, the CDR3 is TGTGCCACCAGCAGAGACGGACCGGGTGAGCAGTTCTTC. Translating gives CATSRDGPGEQFF.

The V and J genes are TRBV6-2 or TRBV6-3 and TRBJ1-1, with a tentative D call TRBD1 (5 bases). Per the germline V gene, CDR1 is MNHEY and CDR2 is SVGEGT. This CDR3 has 16 amino acids. V was cut by 4 bases and J by 3 bases, with 18 bases left in between. CDR3 DNA: TGTGCCAGCAGTTGGGCAGAGTTAGGGGAGGACACTGAAGCTTTCTTT. Translation gives CASSWAELGEDTEAFF.

This clonotype was seen a handful of times. V gene TRBV28 combines with J gene TRBJ1-4; D gene uncertain. Trimming removed 8 bases from V and 4 bases from J, with 17 bases in between. This CDR3 has 15 amino acids. Germline V gene lookup returns CDR1 MDHEN and CDR2 SYDVKM. The CDR3 nucleotides read TGTGCCAGCCGGCACGGATTTAATCTTAATGAAAAACTGTTTTTT. Amino acid sequence: CASRHGFNLNEKLFF. The whole variable domain, remainder taken from reference TRBV28 and TRBJ1-4, is DVKVTQSSRYLVKRTGEKVFLECVQDMDHENMFWYRQDPGLGLRLIYFSYDVKMKEKGDIPEGYSVSREKKERFSLILESASTNQTSMYLCASRHGFNLNEKLFFGSGTQLSVL.